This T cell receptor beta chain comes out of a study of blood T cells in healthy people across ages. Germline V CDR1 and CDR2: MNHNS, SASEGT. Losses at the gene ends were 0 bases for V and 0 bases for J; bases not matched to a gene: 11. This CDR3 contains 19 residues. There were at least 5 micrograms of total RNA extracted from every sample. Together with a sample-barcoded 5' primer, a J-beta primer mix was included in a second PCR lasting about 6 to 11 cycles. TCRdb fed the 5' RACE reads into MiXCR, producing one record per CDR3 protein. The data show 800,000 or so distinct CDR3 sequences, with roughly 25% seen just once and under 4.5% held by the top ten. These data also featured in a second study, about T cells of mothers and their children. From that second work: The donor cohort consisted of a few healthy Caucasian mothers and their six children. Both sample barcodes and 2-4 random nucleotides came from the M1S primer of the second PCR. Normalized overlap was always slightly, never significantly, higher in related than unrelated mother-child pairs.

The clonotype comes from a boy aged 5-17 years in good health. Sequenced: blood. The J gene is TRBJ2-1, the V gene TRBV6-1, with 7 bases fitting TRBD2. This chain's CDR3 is CASSEARQGGVGSYNEQFF. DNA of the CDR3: TGTGCCAGCAGTGAAGCGCGGCAGGGAGGGGTGGGCTCCTACAATGAGCAGTTCTTC.